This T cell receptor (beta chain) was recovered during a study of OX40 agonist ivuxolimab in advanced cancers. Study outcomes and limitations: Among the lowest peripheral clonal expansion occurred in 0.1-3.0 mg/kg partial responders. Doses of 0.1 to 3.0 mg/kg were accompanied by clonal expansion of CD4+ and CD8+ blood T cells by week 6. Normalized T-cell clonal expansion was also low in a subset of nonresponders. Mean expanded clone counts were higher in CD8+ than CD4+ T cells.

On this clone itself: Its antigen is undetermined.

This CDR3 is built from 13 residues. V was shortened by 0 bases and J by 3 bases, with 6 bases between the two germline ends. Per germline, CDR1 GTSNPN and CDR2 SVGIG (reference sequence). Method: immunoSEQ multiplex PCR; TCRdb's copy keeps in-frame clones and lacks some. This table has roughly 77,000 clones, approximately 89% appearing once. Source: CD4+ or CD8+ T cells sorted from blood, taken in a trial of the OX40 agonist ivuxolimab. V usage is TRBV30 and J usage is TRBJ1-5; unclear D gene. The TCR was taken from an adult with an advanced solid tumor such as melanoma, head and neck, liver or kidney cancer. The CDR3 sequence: CAWSVRYNQPQHF. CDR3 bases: TGTGCCTGGAGTGTACGGTACAATCAGCCCCAGCATTTT.